A selection of T cell receptor beta chains follows, all from one sample in a study of shared clonotypes between healthy human individuals. Using immunoSEQ multiplex PCR, the repertoire was profiled, and TCRdb retains in-frame clones only, with some absent. The profile shows approximately 940,000 clones, over 75% of them singletons. The sample was memory CD4+ T cells sorted from blood. The receptors originated from a man between 18 and 35 years old in good health. Each CDR3 is given with its conserved first and last residue. The D gene is left open where the match is weak. Some rows have no size entry. The others give once, few or many, or a class for an expanded clone.

>TRBV14|-|TRBJ1-2|-
TGTGCCAGCAGCCAAGAACGCGGCTATGGCTACACCTTC
CASSQERGYGYTF
>TRBV15|TRBD1|TRBJ1-4|-
TGTGCCACCAACGGACAGGGAACTAATGAAAAACTGTTTTTT
CATNGQGTNEKLFF
>TRBV27|TRBD2|TRBJ2-7|-
TGTGCCAGCAGTTCCCGGGGACTAGCGGGGTCTCGCCCCTACGAGCAGTACTTC
CASSSRGLAGSRPYEQYF
>TRBV7-2|-|TRBJ2-5|-
TGTGCCAGCAGCTTAAAGGGGCGGAGCCTGGTGCAAGAGACCCAGTACTTC
CASSLKGRSLVQETQYF
>TRBV30|-|TRBJ2-1|-
TGTGCCTGGAGTGTACTTGGGGGGACTGAGCAGTTCTTC
CAWSVLGGTEQFF
>TRBV2|-|TRBJ2-5|-
TGTGCCAGCAGTGGGCAGGGGGGAGAGACCCAGTACTTC
CASSGQGGETQYF
>TRBV28|TRBD1|TRBJ1-2|-
TGTGCCAGCAGTCCGGACAGGTTCTATGGCTACACCTTC
CASSPDRFYGYTF
>TRBV7-9|-|TRBJ2-1|-
TGTGCCAGCAGCTTAACCGGATCTCGGAATGAGCAGTTCTTC
CASSLTGSRNEQFF
>TRBV29-1|-|TRBJ2-6|few
TGCAGCGTTGGATCAGCCGGGGCCAACGTCCTGACTTTC
CSVGSAGANVLTF
>TRBV7-2|TRBD1|TRBJ1-2|-
TGTGCCAGCAGCTCCTCCCCGGACAGGGCGCATGGCTACACCTTC
CASSSSPDRAHGYTF
>TRBV21-1|-|TRBJ1-3|-
TGTGCCAGCAGCAAAGACTCCGGCCAGGGGGCGCCGAGCACCATATATTTT
CASSKDSGQGAPSTIYF
>TRBV5-1|TRBD2|TRBJ2-1|-
TGCGCCAGCAGCGATGGACTAGCGGGAGGATCTCTCTACAATGAGCAGTTCTTC
CASSDGLAGGSLYNEQFF
>TRBV28|-|TRBJ1-4|-
TGTGCCAGTGCGATTCCTGCAACTAATGAAAAACTGTTTTTT
CASAIPATNEKLFF
>TRBV2|-|TRBJ2-3|once
TGTGCCAGCTCCCGCGGGCGTGTGAGCACAGATACGCAGTATTTT
CASSRGRVSTDTQYF
>TRBV19|TRBD1|TRBJ1-1|-
TGTGCCAGTAGTATTATACAGGGGGGGACTGAAGCTTTCTTT
CASSIIQGGTEAFF
>TRBV7-2|TRBD2|TRBJ2-3|-
TGTGCCAGCAGCTTCACTAGCGGGAGAGGTCGGGATACGCAGTATTTT
CASSFTSGRGRDTQYF
>TRBV5-1|-|TRBJ2-7|-
TGCGCCAGCAGCGGCGAACTACAGGCGTACGAGCAGTACTTC
CASSGELQAYEQYF
>TRBV9|-|TRBJ2-5|-
TGTGCCAGCAGCGTAGGGCCGGGGGAAGAGACCCAGTACTTC
CASSVGPGEETQYF
>TRBV5-1|-|TRBJ2-7|-
TGCGCCAGCAGGGATGGGGGAACAGGGTTTTACTACGAGCAGTACTTC
CASRDGGTGFYYEQYF
>TRBV5-8|TRBD2|TRBJ2-3|-
TGTGCCAGCAGCTTGTCCCGGACTAGCGGGGGCACAGATACGCAGTATTTT
CASSLSRTSGGTDTQYF
>TRBV5-1|-|TRBJ1-1|-
TGCGCCAGCAGCTCACAGGGTGTGAACACTGAAGCTTTCTTT
CASSSQGVNTEAFF
>TRBV4-1|-|TRBJ1-2|-
TGCGCCAGCAGCCAACTTTCGGGCGCAGGGCCCTCCTATGGCTACACCTTC
CASSQLSGAGPSYGYTF